This T cell receptor beta chain was sequenced during a study of neurological immune-mediated disorders. Regarding the study as a whole: TCR clonal expansion peaked in HTLV-1-associated myelopathy patients and was lowest in multiple sclerosis patients. There were no CDR3 amino acid sequences shared by expanded clones across subjects, a result suggesting private repertoires in all groups.

Time point described: technical triplicate 2. The cDNA was generated by 5'RACE with 10-nucleotide random UMIs. In every sequencing run, more than 160 million TCR-beta sequences were generated from 15-18 subjects. From the 5' RACE reads, TCRdb called clonotypes with MiXCR, one entry per CDR3 protein. The sample records roughly 61,000 distinct CDR3 sequences, 20% to 30% being singletons. In its sample, this clonotype was seen many times. Its specificity is unknown. Germline CDR1 is SEHNR and CDR2 is FQNEAQ (reference sequence). Trimming pared 5 bases from V and 4 bases from J, leaving 7 bases between. CDR3 length: 12 residues.

The sample comprised PBMCs. The V gene is TRBV7-9, the J gene TRBJ2-3; D call uncertain. This TCR derives from a man aged 55 to 70 with HTLV-1-associated myelopathy (HAM/TSP). In nucleotides, the CDR3 is TGTGCCAGCAGCATAGGAGCAGATACGCAGTATTTT. It is translated as CASSIGADTQYF.